Described below is a single T cell receptor beta chain sequence and its context. At one end, the junction sequence differs from germline, possibly due to a read error. These data belong to a study of CD8+ T cells in alopecia areata. Treatment reported: oral pan-JAK inhibitor, 5-10 mg twice daily. Reverse transcription of extracted RNA yielded cDNA, which provided the sequencing template. Data came from immunoSEQ multiplex PCR; TCRdb stores just in-frame clones and leaves some out. The sample lists approximately 160,000 clones, around 60% occurring once. The CDR3 loop spans 16 amino acids. Germline lookup yields CDR1 SGHTA and CDR2 FQGTGA.

The clonotype comes from a human donor with alopecia areata. The chain employs TRBV7-3 and TRBJ2-1; 8 positions agree with TRBD2. Material: CD4+ T cells sorted from blood, obtained at week 24, from a patient treated with tofacitinib. Here the CDR3 DNA reads TGTGCCAGCAGCCTAACGGGCGAGCGGGGGAGGAATGAGCAGTTCTTC. Translating gives CASSLTGERGRNEQFF. The variable domain in full, completed from reference TRBV7-3 and TRBJ2-1, reads GAGVSQTPSNKVTEKGKYVELRCDPISGHTALYWYRQSLGQGPEFLIYFQGTGAADDSGLPNDRFFAVRPEGSVSTLKIQRTERGDSAVYLCASSLTGERGRNEQFFGPGTRLTVL.